The source of this T cell receptor (beta chain) is a study of T cells in women clearing cervical HPV infection. General observations from the study: CIN3+ cases had significantly higher TCR repertoire richness than controls, but evenness did not differ.

With respect to this clone: Its antigen is unidentified. Read sequence stops 3 residues before the CDR3 end, and the germline J gene provides the missing end.

Libraries were prepared by immunoSEQ multiplex PCR; TCRdb keeps only in-frame clonotypes and omits some of them. The sample totals over 25,000 clones; its top ten clones hold around a sixth. The CDR3 covers 12 residues. Sequencing input: blood buffy coat. This TCR derives from a woman between 18 and 69 years old with a cervical HPV16 infection that either progressed to CIN3+ or cleared (not recorded which). V usage is TRBV12-3 or TRBV12-4 and J usage is TRBJ2-3, with D perhaps matching TRBD2 (5 bases). CDR3 DNA, as far as it was read: TGTGCCAGCAGCCCTACTAGTTACACG. This encodes CASSPTSYT. In full, the CDR3 reads CASSPTSYTQYF.